The 18 T cell receptor beta chains given below trace back to one sample, sequenced in a study of blood T cell repertoires in COVID-19 (dated by TCRdb to the early 2020s). Libraries were made using the immunoSEQ multiplex PCR assay. Held by TCRdb, this immuneACCESS table contains in-frame sequences only and omits some clones. Under half of the omission traces to an unresolved V gene where checked; the cause of the rest is unknown. Across this sample there are 280,000 or so clones, with over 75% seen only once. Jointly, the top ten make up about 12% of the sample. The specimen was peripheral blood. The receptor set was obtained from an older woman with acute or convalescent COVID-19.

The chain employs TRBV19 and TRBJ1-6; 9 positions match TRBD1. Germline CDR1 is LNHDA and CDR2 is SQIVND (reference sequence). This CDR3 is 14 amino acids long. With 3 bases clipped from V and 10 bases from J, the junction kept 4 bases outside the gene matches. For the CDR3, the DNA is TGTGCCAGTAGTATCACAGGGGGCTCATCACCCCTCCACTTT. It translates to CASSITGGSSPLHF.

The V call is TRBV19, the J call TRBJ2-7, with D possibly being TRBD1 (5 bases). The length of the CDR3 is 14 residues. V was cut by 3 bases and J by 2 bases, with 11 bases left in between. Germline values: CDR1 LNHDA, CDR2 SQIVND (reference sequence). The DNA for the CDR3 is TGTGCCAGTAGTATCGACCCAGGGACCTACGAGCAGTACTTC. It codes for CASSIDPGTYEQYF.

This clone was seen once. The rearrangement uses TRBV6-2 or TRBV6-3 and TRBJ2-6; D perhaps matches TRBD2 (6 bases). V lost 4 bases to trimming and J lost 0 bases, with 10 bases between them. CDR3 size: 16 residues. CDR1 and CDR2 from the germline V gene are MNHEY and SVGEGT. CDR3 protein: CASSWDWNSGANVLTF. CDR3 nucleotides: TGTGCCAGCAGTTGGGACTGGAACTCTGGGGCCAACGTCCTGACTTTC.

This clone has only one observation. This chain links TRBV24-1 with TRBJ1-2, with TRBD1 as a possible D gene (6 bases). The CDR3 is 12 amino acids. V was cut by 3 bases and J by 8 bases, with 9 bases left in between. From germline, CDR1 is KGHDR and CDR2 SFDVKD. Here the CDR3 reads CATSDNRVGYTF. The CDR3 region has the DNA TGTGCCACCAGTGATAACAGGGTAGGCTACACCTTC.

The V and J genes are TRBV4-2 and TRBJ1-1; D is perhaps TRBD1 (6 bases). Germline CDR1 reads LGHNA; CDR2 reads YNFKEQ. V was cut by 2 bases and J by 0 bases, with 16 bases left in between. CDR3 size: 17 residues. The CDR3 sequence is CASSQLPQGSMNTEAFF. CDR3 bases: TGTGCCAGCAGCCAACTCCCACAGGGCTCTATGAACACTGAAGCTTTCTTT.

The chain combines TRBV7-2 with TRBJ2-4; D uncertain. The CDR3 totals 14 residues. CDR1 and CDR2 from the germline V gene are SGHTA and FQGNSA. The V and J ends lost 5 bases and 7 bases respectively, with 15 bases between them. The DNA of the CDR3 is TGTGCCAGCAGCCCCTCCACGGGTAATAACATTCAGTACTTC. As protein: CASSPSTGNNIQYF.

The chain has TRBV6-1 and TRBJ2-7, with 8 nucleotides matching TRBD2. V was pared by 2 bases and J by 3 bases, with 9 bases of the junction left unmatched. The germline V gene encodes CDR1 MNHNS and CDR2 SASEGT. CDR3 length: 16 amino acids. CDR3 DNA: TGTGCCAGCAGTGAATACTTAAGCGGGAGAAGCTACGAGCAGTACTTC. Protein: CASSEYLSGRSYEQYF.

V gene TRBV7-3 combines with J gene TRBJ1-1; D is undetermined. V lost 5 bases and J lost 3, with 16 bases in between. CDR3 length: 15 residues. Germline-derived CDR1 and CDR2 are SGHTA and FQGTGA. The CDR3 spells CASSLDGARDTEAFF. CDR3 nucleotide sequence: TGTGCCAGCAGCCTAGACGGAGCGAGGGACACTGAAGCTTTCTTT.

CDR3 sequence (DNA): TGTGCCAGCAGTTCCGGACTAGCGGGGGGCGGCTCAGATACGCAGTATTTT. Encoded protein: CASSSGLAGGGSDTQYF. J is TRBJ2-3 and V is TRBV27; the match to TRBD2 covers 14 bases. With 4 bases clipped from V and 4 bases from J, the junction kept 7 bases outside the gene matches. The CDR3 length is 17 residues. Germline V lookup: CDR1 MNHEY, CDR2 SMNVEV (reference sequence).

Remarks on this clone: Within the sample, other DNA sequences also encode this same CDR3. V and J are TRBV9 and TRBJ2-2; maybe TRBD2 (5 bases). The CDR3 totals 13 residues. Deletions cut 3 bases from V and 5 bases from J, with 8 bases between. CDR1 and CDR2 (germline): SGDLS, YYNGEE. The CDR3 here is CASSATGTGELFF. The CDR3 bases are TGTGCCAGCAGCGCAACGGGGACCGGGGAGCTGTTTTTT. Full variable domain (remainder filled in from reference TRBV9 and TRBJ2-2): DSGVTQTPKHLITATGQRVTLRCSPRSGDLSVYWYQQSLDQGLQFLIQYYNGEERAKGNILERFSAQQFPDLHSELNLSSLELGDSALYFCASSATGTGELFFGEGSRLTVL.

The J gene is TRBJ2-1, the V gene TRBV6-4, with 7 positions matching TRBD1. Germline CDR1 is MRHNA and CDR2 is SNTAGT. The CDR3 runs to 14 residues. V trimming: 6 bases; J trimming: 4 bases; junction bases outside the gene matches: 6. The CDR3 nucleotides read TGTGCCAGCAGAGTTAAGGGGGCGTACAATGAGCAGTTCTTC. Protein: CASRVKGAYNEQFF.

This clone appeared once. The chain employs TRBV12-5 and TRBJ2-2; D possibly corresponds to TRBD1 (6 bases). Between the trimmed V and J ends, which lost 5 bases and 4 bases, there was a span of 11 bases. The CDR3 is made up of 14 amino acids. Germline-derived CDR1 and CDR2 are LGHNT and FRNRAP. Here the CDR3 DNA reads TGTGCTAGTGGTCTCAGGGGCGGCACCGGGGAGCTGTTTTTT. As protein: CASGLRGGTGELFF.

The sample holds one count of this clone. This chain joins TRBV29-1 and TRBJ2-5, with 7 bases matching TRBD1. Trimming cost V 6 bases and J 4 bases; bases outside gene matches: 14. The CDR3 loop spans 15 amino acids. Germline CDR1 is SQVTM and CDR2 is ANQGSEA. CDR3 in DNA: TGCAGCGTGACCCGACAGGGCCAAGCATCAGAGACCCAGTACTTC. Its translation: CSVTRQGQASETQYF. The full variable domain, completed using reference TRBV29-1 and TRBJ2-5, is SAVISQKPSRDICQRGTSLTIQCQVDSQVTMMFWYRQQPGQSLTLIATANQGSEATYESGFVIDKFPISRPNLTFSTLTVSNMSPEDSSIYLCSVTRQGQASETQYFGPGTRLLVL.

The rearrangement links TRBV14 to TRBJ1-5, with D possibly matching TRBD1 (5 bases). The CDR3 is 13 amino acids. The germline V and J ends were trimmed by 4 bases and 9 bases, with 13 bases remaining between them. Germline CDR1 reads SGHDN; CDR2 reads FVKESK. For the CDR3, the DNA is TGTGCCAGCAGCCCTGGGGCGGGGGGGCCCCAGCATTTT. Protein sequence: CASSPGAGGPQHF. The whole variable domain, remainder taken from reference TRBV14 and TRBJ1-5, is EAGVTQFPSHSVIEKGQTVTLRCDPISGHDNLYWYRRVMGKEIKFLLHFVKESKQDESGMPNNRFLAERTGGTYSTLKVQPAELEDSGVYFCASSPGAGGPQHFGDGTRLSIL.

The chain combines TRBV5-6 with TRBJ1-5; possibly TRBD1 for D (5 bases). V was pared by 7 bases and J by 0 bases, with 17 bases between. Germline CDR1 reads SGHDT; CDR2 reads YYEEEE. This CDR3 spans 16 amino acids. The CDR3 is CASDRDSEYSNQPQHF. CDR3 coding DNA: TGTGCCAGCGATCGAGACAGTGAGTATAGCAATCAGCCCCAGCATTTT. The full variable domain, its missing parts supplied by reference TRBV5-6 and TRBJ1-5, is DAGVTQSPTHLIKTRGQQVTLRCSPKSGHDTVSWYQQALGQGPQFIFQYYEEEERQRGNFPDRFSGHQFPNYSSELNVNALLLGDSALYLCASDRDSEYSNQPQHFGDGTRLSIL.

The chain is built from TRBV9 and TRBJ1-3, with D perhaps TRBD1 (5 bases). With 0 bases removed from V and 5 bases from J, the gap between germline ends came to 6 bases. Germline V CDR1 and CDR2: SGDLS, YYNGEE. CDR3 length: 13 residues. This CDR3 is CASSVGQRNTIYF. The CDR3 DNA reads as TGTGCCAGCAGCGTAGGACAGAGAAACACCATATATTTT.

The CDR3: CASSLEVAGDGYTF. CDR3 DNA: TGTGCCAGCAGCTTGGAAGTGGCAGGGGATGGCTACACCTTC. The chain couples TRBV5-4 to TRBJ1-2; a possible D gene is TRBD1 (6 bases). The CDR3 contains 14 residues. Germline loops: CDR1 SGHNT, CDR2 YYREEE (reference sequence). V shed 0 bases and J shed 6 bases, with 12 bases lying between them.

The chain employs TRBV28 and TRBJ2-1, with TRBD1 matching 7 bases. The CDR3 consists of 15 residues. J was trimmed by 4 bases and V by 3 bases; bases with no gene match: 6. Germline loops: CDR1 MDHEN, CDR2 SYDVKM. CDR3 bases: TGTGCCAGCAGTTTCGCAGGGGGTCAGTACAATGAGCAGTTCTTC. Translating it yields CASSFAGGQYNEQFF.